The 12 T cell receptor beta chains reported below all come from one sample, sequenced in a study of control samples from healthy donors and cancer patients. Generated by immunoSEQ multiplex PCR, the TCRdb table keeps only in-frame clones and is missing some. The sample consists of around 100,000 clones, roughly 89% of them appearing once. Sequencing was carried out using blood. These TCRs come from a human donor in good health. The donor label of this sample is uncertain.

This sequence joins TRBV5-1 and TRBJ1-3; 8 positions match TRBD1. The CDR3 has 16 amino acids. The trim removed 0 bases at V and 2 bases at J, leaving 4 bases unmatched. Per germline, CDR1 SGHRS and CDR2 YFSETQ. CDR3 in amino acids: CASSLGTGNAGNTIYF. The DNA for the CDR3 is TGCGCCAGCAGCTTGGGGACAGGGAATGCTGGAAACACCATATATTTT.

V is TRBV2 and J is TRBJ1-5; 9 bases agree with TRBD1. V was clipped by 10 bases and J by 4 bases; unmatched bases: 8. The germline V gene encodes CDR1 SNHLY and CDR2 FYNNEI. This CDR3 spans 14 amino acids. The CDR3 DNA reads TGTGCCAACATCCCGGACAGGGGAAATCAGCCCCAGCATTTT. The encoded protein is CANIPDRGNQPQHF. Looking up the rest from reference TRBV2 and TRBJ1-5 gives the full variable domain: EPEVTQTPSHQVTQMGQEVILRCVPISNHLYFYWYRQILGQKVEFLVSFYNNEISEKSEIFDDQFSVERPDGSNFTLKIRSTKLEDSAMYFCANIPDRGNQPQHFGDGTRLSIL.

The chain is built from TRBV15 and TRBJ2-3, with D tentatively TRBD2 (5 bases). Trimming removed 2 bases from V and 4 bases from J, with 19 bases in between. The germline gives CDR1 LNHNV, CDR2 YYDKDF (reference sequence). This CDR3 comprises 17 residues. The CDR3 protein is CATSRLNSGEIADTQYF. The DNA for the CDR3 is TGTGCCACCAGCAGACTTAATTCCGGGGAAATAGCAGATACGCAGTATTTT.

The J gene is TRBJ1-3, the V gene TRBV10-3, with TRBD1 as a possible D gene (6 bases). There are 15 residues in the CDR3. Between the trimmed V and J ends, which lost 8 bases and 0 bases, there was a span of 14 bases. Per the germline V gene, CDR1 is ENHRY and CDR2 is SYGVKD. Written as DNA, the CDR3 is TGTGCCATCTCATTGACAGGTAGCTCTGGAAACACCATATATTTT. Translating it yields CAISLTGSSGNTIYF.

This chain joins TRBV6-5 and TRBJ2-2; D unclear. Trimming left V 9 bases short and J 2 bases short, with 13 bases between. This CDR3 comprises 14 residues. Germline V gives CDR1 MNHEY, CDR2 SVGAGI. DNA for the CDR3: TGTGCCAGTTCCTCGTGGGGTAACACCGGGGAGCTGTTTTTT. It specifies CASSSWGNTGELFF.

The chain employs TRBV27 and TRBJ2-7, with D tentatively TRBD1 or TRBD2 (5 bases each). Germline CDR1 MNHEY, CDR2 SMNVEV (reference sequence). The CDR3 has 15 residues. Between the trimmed V and J ends, which lost 3 bases and 0 bases, there was a span of 12 bases. The CDR3 region has the DNA TGTGCCAGCAGTTTCGGGGCTTCTAGCTCCTACGAGCAGTACTTC. Residues: CASSFGASSSYEQYF.

The chain combines TRBV27 with TRBJ1-5; tentatively, D is TRBD1 (6 bases). CDR1 and CDR2 from the germline V gene are MNHEY and SMNVEV (reference sequence). V gave up 9 bases and J gave up 6 bases, with 12 bases separating them. This CDR3 has 12 amino acids. The CDR3 loop reads CARPRGAQPQHF. In DNA, the CDR3 is TGTGCCAGACCACGGGGGGCTCAGCCCCAGCATTTT.

The chain links TRBV29-1 to TRBJ1-2; D is ambiguous. Looked up from germline, CDR1 is SQVTM and CDR2 is ANQGSEA. Trimming left V 0 bases short and J 4 bases short, with 15 bases between. The CDR3 has 15 amino acids. CDR3 protein: CSVEDSPREVYGYTF. CDR3 sequence (DNA): TGCAGCGTTGAAGACTCTCCAAGGGAGGTCTATGGCTACACCTTC.

The chain has TRBV5-1 and TRBJ2-5; D ambiguous. Trimming removed 1 base at V and 5 bases at J, with 12 bases between. The germline gives CDR1 SGHRS, CDR2 YFSETQ. The CDR3 is 14 amino acids. The DNA for the CDR3 is TGCGCCAGCAGCTTGAGTCCGGGTAAGGAGACCCAGTACTTC. It yields the protein CASSLSPGKETQYF.

V usage is TRBV19 and J usage is TRBJ2-1, with TRBD2 matching over 7 bases. This CDR3 spans 14 amino acids. The germline V gene has CDR1 LNHDA and CDR2 SQIVND (reference sequence). Trimming cost V 3 bases and J 6 bases; bases outside gene matches: 5. CDR3 sequence (DNA): TGTGCCAGTAGTATTGGGGAGGGCTTCAATGAGCAGTTCTTC. Protein: CASSIGEGFNEQFF.

This chain uses TRBV27 with TRBJ1-5; TRBD1 might be the D (5 bases). Germline CDR1 and CDR2: MNHEY and SMNVEV (reference sequence). The CDR3 runs to 16 residues. V shed 0 bases and J shed 0 bases, with 9 bases lying between them. The DNA for the CDR3 is TGTGCCAGCAGTTTATCAGGGGCGTATAGCAATCAGCCCCAGCATTTT. Protein: CASSLSGAYSNQPQHF.

This clone appeared a single time. The chain's CDR3 is CAWSGTGGSQETQYF. In nucleotides, the CDR3 is TGTGCCTGGAGTGGGACAGGGGGAAGCCAAGAGACCCAGTACTTC. V gene TRBV30 combines with J gene TRBJ2-5, with 10 bases lining up with TRBD1. The germline V gene encodes CDR1 GTSNPN and CDR2 SVGIG (reference sequence). Unmatched junction bases numbered 3, after V lost 1 base and J lost 1 base. CDR3 length: 15 amino acids.